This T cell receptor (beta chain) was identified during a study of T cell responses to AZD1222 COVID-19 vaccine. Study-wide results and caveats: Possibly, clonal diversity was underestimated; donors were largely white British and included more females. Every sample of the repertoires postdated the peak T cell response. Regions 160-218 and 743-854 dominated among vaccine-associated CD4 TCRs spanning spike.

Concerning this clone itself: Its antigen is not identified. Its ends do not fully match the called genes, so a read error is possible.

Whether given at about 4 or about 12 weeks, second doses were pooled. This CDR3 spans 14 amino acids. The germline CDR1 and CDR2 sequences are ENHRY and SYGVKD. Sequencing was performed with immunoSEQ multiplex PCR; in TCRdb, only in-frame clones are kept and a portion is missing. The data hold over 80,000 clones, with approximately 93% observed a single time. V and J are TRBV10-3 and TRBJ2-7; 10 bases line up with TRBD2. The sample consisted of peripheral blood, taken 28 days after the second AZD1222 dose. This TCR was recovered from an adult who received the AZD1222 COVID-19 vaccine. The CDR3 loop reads CVISETSGPYEQYF. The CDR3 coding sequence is TGTGTCATCAGTGAGACTAGCGGGCCCTACGAGCAGTACTTC.